This T cell receptor beta chain emerged from a study of blood T cell repertoires in COVID-19. The repertoire was sequenced with immunoSEQ multiplex PCR; TCRdb's copy has only in-frame clones and lacks some. The sample yields approximately 97,000 clones, less than 90% seen once. The sequenced sample was peripheral blood. The sequence derives from a woman at least 80 years old with acute or convalescent COVID-19.

The CDR3: CASSSSGGNTGELFF. The CDR3 nucleotides read TGCGCCAGCAGCTCAAGCGGGGGGAACACCGGGGAGCTGTTTTTT. This chain uses TRBV5-1 with TRBJ2-2; 8 nucleotides agree with TRBD2. Germline lookup yields CDR1 SGHRS and CDR2 YFSETQ. The trim removed 3 bases at V and 1 base at J, leaving 2 bases unmatched. The CDR3 sequence is 15 residues long. Filled out from reference TRBV5-1 and TRBJ2-2, the complete variable domain reads KAGVTQTPRYLIKTRGQQVTLSCSPISGHRSVSWYQQTPGQGLQFLFEYFSETQRNKGNFPGRFSGRQFSNSRSEMNVSTLELGDSALYLCASSSSGGNTGELFFGEGSRLTVL.